This T cell receptor (beta chain) stems from a study of T-cell memory formation after mild COVID-19. CDR3 size: 13 residues. Germline V CDR1 and CDR2: KGHDR, SFDVKD. TCRdb re-called the 5' RACE reads through MiXCR, storing one row per CDR3 protein. The sample lists 57,000 or so distinct CDR3 sequences, about 9.4% occurring once. General study findings and limits: Clones shrinking between day 15 and 85 showed a balanced CD4/CD8 split, and those that grew later tilted toward CD4+.

This clonotype was counted between two and nine times. No antigen is known for it. An end of the junction does not agree with germline; a read error may underlie this. The chain couples TRBV24-1 to TRBJ1-1, with D possibly matching TRBD1 (5 bases). Sequencing was done on a sample of PBMCs or a T cell subset sorted from them (not recorded which). This receptor was obtained from a man aged 18 to 35 who had mild COVID-19 (a few samples of this study predate the infection). Cell type and time point are not known. CDR3 sequence: CATKEPGNAEAFF. CDR3 sequence (DNA): TGTGCCACCAAAGAACCAGGGAACGCTGAAGCTTTCTTT.